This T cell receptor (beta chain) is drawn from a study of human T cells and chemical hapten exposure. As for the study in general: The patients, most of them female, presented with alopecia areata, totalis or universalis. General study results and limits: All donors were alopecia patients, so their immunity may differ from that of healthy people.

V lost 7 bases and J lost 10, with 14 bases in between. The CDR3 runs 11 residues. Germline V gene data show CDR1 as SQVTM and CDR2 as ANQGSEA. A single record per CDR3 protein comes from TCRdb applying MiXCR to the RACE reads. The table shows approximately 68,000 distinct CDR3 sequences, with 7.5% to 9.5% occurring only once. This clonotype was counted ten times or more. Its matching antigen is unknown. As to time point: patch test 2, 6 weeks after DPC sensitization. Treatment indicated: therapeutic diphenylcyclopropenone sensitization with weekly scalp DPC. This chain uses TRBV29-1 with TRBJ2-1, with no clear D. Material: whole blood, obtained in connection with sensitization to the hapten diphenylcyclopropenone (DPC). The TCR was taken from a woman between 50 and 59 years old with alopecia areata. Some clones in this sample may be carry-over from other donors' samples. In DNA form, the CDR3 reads TGCAGCGCTCATTCGGGCCCGGAGCAGTTCTTC. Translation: CSAHSGPEQFF.